The 18 T cell receptor beta chains given below trace back to one sample, sequenced in a study of shared clonotypes between healthy human individuals. Using immunoSEQ multiplex PCR, the repertoire was profiled, and TCRdb retains in-frame clones only, with some absent. The data contain some 1 million clones, roughly 70% of them singletons. The sequenced sample was memory CD4+ T cells sorted from blood. This sample's subset: CD45RA-negative fraction. Source of these receptors: a man aged 18 to 29 in good health.

The rearrangement links TRBV5-4 to TRBJ2-3; TRBD2 matches at 9 bases. This CDR3 has 16 residues. The V and J ends lost 5 bases and 4 bases, in that order; junction bases with no gene match: 11. Germline CDR1 and CDR2: SGHNT and YYREEE (reference sequence). CDR3 amino acids: CASSSRLSGGSDTQYF. In nucleotides, the CDR3 is TGTGCCAGCAGTTCACGACTAAGCGGGGGGTCAGATACGCAGTATTTT.

V usage is TRBV28 and J usage is TRBJ1-1, with a tentative D call TRBD1 (6 bases). Germline CDR1 and CDR2: MDHEN and SYDVKM. Trimming cost V 3 bases and J 7 bases, with 18 bases left between them. This CDR3 is built from 15 residues. CDR3 loop: CASSFGQRGWGEAFF. The CDR3 DNA reads TGTGCCAGCAGTTTCGGACAGCGGGGATGGGGTGAAGCTTTCTTT.

This clone was observed a handful of times. The V gene is TRBV5-4, the J gene TRBJ2-1; no definite D call. Trimming pared 4 bases from V and 5 bases from J, leaving 16 bases between. The CDR3 has 15 amino acids. Germline V gives CDR1 SGHNT, CDR2 YYREEE (reference sequence). The CDR3 protein is CASSPDRLADNEQFF. The CDR3, as DNA: TGTGCCAGCAGCCCAGACCGCCTGGCCGACAATGAGCAGTTCTTC. Full variable domain (remainder filled in from reference TRBV5-4 and TRBJ2-1): ETGVTQSPTHLIKTRGQQVTLRCSSQSGHNTVSWYQQALGQGPQFIFQYYREEENGRGNFPPRFSGLQFPNYSSELNVNALELDDSALYLCASSPDRLADNEQFFGPGTRLTVL.

CDR3 nucleotide sequence: TGTGCTAGTGGACGGGACCAAATCAATGAGCAGTTCTTC. Encoded protein: CASGRDQINEQFF. The V and J genes are TRBV12-5 and TRBJ2-1; either TRBD1 or TRBD2 may supply D (5 bases each). The CDR3 has 13 amino acids. The germline gives CDR1 LGHNT, CDR2 FRNRAP. Deletions cut 6 bases from V and 6 bases from J, with 12 bases between.

This clone was seen once. This chain connects TRBV6-1 to TRBJ1-2; no definite D call. V lost 0 bases to trimming and J lost 3 bases, with 11 bases between them. Germline values: CDR1 MNHNS, CDR2 SASEGT. The CDR3 is made up of 15 amino acids. CDR3 region: CASSEAVWQDYGYTF. Here the CDR3 DNA reads TGTGCCAGCAGTGAAGCGGTCTGGCAGGACTATGGCTACACCTTC.

The genes are TRBV5-1 and TRBJ2-3, with a tentative D call TRBD1 (5 bases). Deletions cut 6 bases from V and 2 bases from J, with 16 bases between. Per the germline V gene, CDR1 is SGHRS and CDR2 is YFSETQ. This CDR3 region has 15 residues. The CDR3 coding sequence is TGCGCCAGCAACGTGGGCCAGGGTATCACAGATACGCAGTATTTT. Its protein is CASNVGQGITDTQYF.

Notes on this clone: A much larger clone lies one base from this, so it may be a read error. Other DNA variants within this sample encode the same CDR3. V is TRBV18 and J is TRBJ1-5, with D unresolved. Germline-derived CDR1 and CDR2 are KGHSH and LQKENI. CDR3 size: 12 residues. CDR3 region: CASSSPNQPQHF. The CDR3 DNA sequence: TGTGCTAGCTCATCCCCCAATCAGCCCCAGCATTTT.

This sequence joins TRBV5-1 and TRBJ2-6; no firm D call. The germline V gene encodes CDR1 SGHRS and CDR2 YFSETQ. The CDR3 length is 13 residues. Deletions cut 3 bases from V and 4 bases from J, with 5 bases between. The CDR3 region is CASSSQGANVLTF. The CDR3 coding sequence is TGCGCCAGCAGCTCGCAGGGGGCCAACGTCCTGACTTTC.

The chain links TRBV25-1 to TRBJ2-2; 7 bases match TRBD2. This CDR3 region has 14 residues. J was trimmed by 4 bases and V by 8 bases; bases with no gene match: 7. Germline V gene sequence: CDR1 MGHDK, CDR2 SYGVNS. The CDR3 region is CASGEGIFTGELFF. The CDR3 DNA reads TGTGCCAGCGGGGAGGGGATCTTCACCGGGGAGCTGTTTTTT.

This clone was found many times. This chain links TRBV4-3 with TRBJ2-1, with D unclear. Germline values: CDR1 LGHNA, CDR2 YSLEER. The CDR3 has 15 residues. Trimming pared 4 bases from V and 0 bases from J, leaving 10 bases between. CDR3 sequence: CASSLGLNSYNEQFF. The CDR3 bases are TGCGCCAGCAGCCTGGGTCTAAACTCCTACAATGAGCAGTTCTTC.

The chain joins TRBV11-2 to TRBJ1-2, with D uncertain. V was clipped by 3 bases and J by 7 bases, with 12 bases between them. This CDR3 spans 13 amino acids. The germline V gene encodes CDR1 SGHAT and CDR2 FQNNGV. In nucleotides, the CDR3 is TGTGCCAGCAGCTTTTCAGAGGGCTCTGGCTACACCTTC. This sequence encodes CASSFSEGSGYTF.

This clone was recorded a few times. J is TRBJ1-5 and V is TRBV11-2, with a weak D call TRBD1 (6 bases). This CDR3 has 15 amino acids. Trimming left V 5 bases short and J 8 bases short, with 19 bases between. Germline CDR1 is SGHAT and CDR2 is FQNNGV. The CDR3 DNA is TGTGCCAGCAGCCGATCGGCGGGGGCGCGGGAGCCCCAGCATTTT. Translating it yields CASSRSAGAREPQHF.

The DNA for the CDR3 is TGCGCCAGCAGCTTGGGCGAGACTCGACGGCCGTATTTT. Translated, it gives CASSLGETRRPYF. The chain uses TRBV5-1 and TRBJ2-3; D gene unclear. The germline CDR1 and CDR2 sequences are SGHRS and YFSETQ. This CDR3 contains 13 residues. V was clipped by 0 bases and J by 14 bases, with 16 bases between them.

The chain uses TRBV11-2 and TRBJ2-3, with TRBD1 as a possible D gene (5 bases). V was clipped by 1 base and J by 2 bases, with 7 bases between them. This CDR3 is 14 amino acids long. From germline, CDR1 is SGHAT and CDR2 FQNNGV. The CDR3 sequence: CASSLARATDTQYF. DNA of the CDR3: TGTGCCAGCAGCTTAGCCAGGGCCACAGATACGCAGTATTTT. Full variable domain (rest looked up from reference TRBV11-2 and TRBJ2-3): EAGVAQSPRYKIIEKRQSVAFWCNPISGHATLYWYQQILGQGPKLLIQFQNNGVVDDSQLPKDRFSAERLKGVDSTLKIQPAKLEDSAVYLCASSLARATDTQYFGPGTRLTVL.

A note on this clone: Other DNA sequences in this sample translate to the same CDR3. The chain is built from TRBV5-1 and TRBJ2-5; D perhaps matches TRBD1 (5 bases). V was trimmed by 4 bases and J by 4 bases, leaving 14 bases between them. Germline CDR1 and CDR2: SGHRS and YFSETQ. The CDR3 has 14 residues. The chain's CDR3 is CASSLGDSRETQYF. The CDR3 DNA reads as TGCGCCAGCAGCCTAGGGGATTCCCGAGAGACCCAGTACTTC.

The chain links TRBV2 to TRBJ2-1, with TRBD1 matching 9 bases. This CDR3 has 13 residues. After removal of 8 bases from V and 4 bases from J, the junction contained 3 bases not matched to a gene. CDR1 SNHLY and CDR2 FYNNEI come from the germline V gene. The DNA of the CDR3 is TGTGCCAGCCGACAGGGGGTTTACAATGAGCAGTTCTTC. It translates to CASRQGVYNEQFF.

This clone was recorded a few times. The V gene is TRBV10-3, the J gene TRBJ1-1, with TRBD1 matching 8 bases. The CDR3 covers 15 residues. Germline CDR1 ENHRY, CDR2 SYGVKD. V shed 7 bases and J 0 bases; nucleotides not matched to a gene: 7. CDR3 sequence (DNA): TGTGCCATCACCCCGACAGGGGCTATGAACACTGAAGCTTTCTTT. This gives the protein CAITPTGAMNTEAFF.

The chain joins TRBV5-6 to TRBJ2-6; either TRBD1 or TRBD2 may supply D (5 bases each). The CDR3 is 16 amino acids. Trimming removed 6 bases from V and 0 bases from J, with 13 bases in between. Looked up from germline, CDR1 is SGHDT and CDR2 is YYEEEE. The CDR3 DNA reads TGTGCCAGCAACCCACGAGGGGACTCTGGGGCCAACGTCCTGACTTTC. This gives the protein CASNPRGDSGANVLTF.